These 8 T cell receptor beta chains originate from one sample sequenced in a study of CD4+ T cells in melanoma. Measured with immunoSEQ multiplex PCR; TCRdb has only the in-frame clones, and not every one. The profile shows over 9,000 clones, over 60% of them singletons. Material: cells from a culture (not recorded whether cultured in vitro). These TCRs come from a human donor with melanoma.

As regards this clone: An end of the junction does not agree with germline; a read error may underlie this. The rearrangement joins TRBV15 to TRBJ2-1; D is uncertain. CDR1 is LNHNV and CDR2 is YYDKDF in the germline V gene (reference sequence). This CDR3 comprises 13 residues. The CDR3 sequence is CATRRDGLREQFF. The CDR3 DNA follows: TGTGCCACCAGAAGAGATGGCCTCCGGGAGCAGTTCTTC. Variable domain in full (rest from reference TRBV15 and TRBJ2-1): DAMVIQNPRYQVTQFGKPVTLSCSQTLNHNVMYWYQQKSSQAPKLLFHYYDKDFNNEADTPDNFQSRRPNTSFCFLDIRSPGLGDTAMYLCATRRDGLREQFFGPGTRLTVL.

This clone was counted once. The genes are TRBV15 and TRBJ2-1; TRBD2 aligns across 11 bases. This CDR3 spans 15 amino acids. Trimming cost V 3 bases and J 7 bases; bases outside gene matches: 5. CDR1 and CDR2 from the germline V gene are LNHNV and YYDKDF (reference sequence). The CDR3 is CATSRLSGGANEQFF. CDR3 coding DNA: TGTGCCACCAGCAGGCTTAGCGGGGGGGCGAATGAGCAGTTCTTC.

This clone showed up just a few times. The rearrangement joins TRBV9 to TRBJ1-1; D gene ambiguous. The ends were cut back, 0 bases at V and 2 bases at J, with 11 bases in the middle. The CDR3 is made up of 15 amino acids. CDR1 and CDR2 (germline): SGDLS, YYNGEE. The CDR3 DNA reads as TGTGCCAGCAGCGTAGGGGGAAGTAGAAACACTGAAGCTTTCTTT. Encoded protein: CASSVGGSRNTEAFF.

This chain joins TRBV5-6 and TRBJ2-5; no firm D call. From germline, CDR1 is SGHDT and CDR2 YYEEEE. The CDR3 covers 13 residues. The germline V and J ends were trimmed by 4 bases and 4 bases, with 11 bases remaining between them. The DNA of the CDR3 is TGTGCCAGCAGCCCGCCATCAGCAGAGACCCAGTACTTC. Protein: CASSPPSAETQYF.

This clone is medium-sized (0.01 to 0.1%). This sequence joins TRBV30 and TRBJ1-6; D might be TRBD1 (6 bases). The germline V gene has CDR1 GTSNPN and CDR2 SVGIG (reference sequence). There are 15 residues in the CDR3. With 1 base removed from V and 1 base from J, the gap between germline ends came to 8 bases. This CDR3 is CAWSDGQSYNSPLHF. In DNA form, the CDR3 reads TGTGCCTGGAGTGACGGACAGTCCTATAATTCACCCCTCCACTTT.

The CDR3: CASSPDPNTGELFF. DNA for the CDR3: TGTGCCAGCAGCCCGGACCCGAACACCGGGGAGCTGTTTTTT. The chain links TRBV5-4 to TRBJ2-2; D not resolved. V dropped 4 bases and J dropped 0 bases, with 7 bases sitting between them. Germline values: CDR1 SGHNT, CDR2 YYREEE (reference sequence). The CDR3 is 14 residues long.

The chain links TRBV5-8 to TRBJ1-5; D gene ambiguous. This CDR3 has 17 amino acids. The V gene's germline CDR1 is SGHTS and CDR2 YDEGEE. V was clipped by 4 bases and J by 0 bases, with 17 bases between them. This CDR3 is CASSLNRGGYSNQPQHF. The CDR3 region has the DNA TGTGCCAGCAGCCTTAACCGTGGTGGGTATAGCAATCAGCCCCAGCATTTT.

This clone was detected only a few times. CDR3 region: CASRVRGAENTGELFF. Here the CDR3 DNA reads TGTGCCAGCAGGGTGCGGGGGGCCGAGAACACCGGGGAGCTGTTTTTT. The chain combines TRBV27 with TRBJ2-2; 8 bases align to TRBD2. The V and J ends lost 6 bases and 1 base, in that order; junction bases with no gene match: 7. Germline V CDR1 and CDR2: MNHEY, SMNVEV (reference sequence). This CDR3 contains 16 residues.